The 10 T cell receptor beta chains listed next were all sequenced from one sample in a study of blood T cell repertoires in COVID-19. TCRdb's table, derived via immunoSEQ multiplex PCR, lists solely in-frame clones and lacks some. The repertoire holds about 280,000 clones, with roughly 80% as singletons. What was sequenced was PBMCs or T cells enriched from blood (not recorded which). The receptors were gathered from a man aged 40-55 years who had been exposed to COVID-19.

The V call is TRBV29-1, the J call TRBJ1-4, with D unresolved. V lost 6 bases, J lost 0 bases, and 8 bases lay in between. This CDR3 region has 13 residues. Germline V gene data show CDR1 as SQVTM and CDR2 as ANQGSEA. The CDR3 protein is CSVMETTNEKLFF. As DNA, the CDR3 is TGCAGCGTCATGGAGACAACTAATGAAAAACTGTTTTTT.

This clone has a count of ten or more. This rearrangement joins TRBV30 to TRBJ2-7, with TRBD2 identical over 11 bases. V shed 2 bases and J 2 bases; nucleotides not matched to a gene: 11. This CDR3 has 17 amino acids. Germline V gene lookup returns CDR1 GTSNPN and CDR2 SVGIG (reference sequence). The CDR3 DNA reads TGTGCCTGGAGTAGACCCCCGAGACTAGCGGGGACCTACGAGCAGTACTTC. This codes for CAWSRPPRLAGTYEQYF.

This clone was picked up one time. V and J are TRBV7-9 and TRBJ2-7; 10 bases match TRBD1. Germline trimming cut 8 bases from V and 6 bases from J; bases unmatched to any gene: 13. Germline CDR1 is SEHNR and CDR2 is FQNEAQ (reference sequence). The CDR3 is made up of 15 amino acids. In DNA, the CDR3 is TGTGCCAGCTCCCGAACCGGGACAGGGGAAGTCGAGCAGTACTTC. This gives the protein CASSRTGTGEVEQYF.

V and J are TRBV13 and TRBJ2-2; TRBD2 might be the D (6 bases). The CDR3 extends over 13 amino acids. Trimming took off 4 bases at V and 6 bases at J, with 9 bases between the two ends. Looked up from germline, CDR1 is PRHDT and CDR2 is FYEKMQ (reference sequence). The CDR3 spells CASSSRLAGELFF. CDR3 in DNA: TGTGCCAGCAGCTCGCGACTAGCCGGGGAGCTGTTTTTT.

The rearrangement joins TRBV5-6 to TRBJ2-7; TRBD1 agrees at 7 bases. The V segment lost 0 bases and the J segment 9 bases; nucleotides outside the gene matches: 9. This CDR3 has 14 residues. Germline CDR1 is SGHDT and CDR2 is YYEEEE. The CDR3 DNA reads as TGTGCCAGCAGCTTGGTTGGGACAGTAGTCGGGCAGTACTTC. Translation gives CASSLVGTVVGQYF.

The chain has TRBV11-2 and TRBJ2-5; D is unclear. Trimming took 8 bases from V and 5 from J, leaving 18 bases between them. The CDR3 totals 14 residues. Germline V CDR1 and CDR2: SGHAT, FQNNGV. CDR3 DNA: TGTGCCAGCGAACTTATTATCCGGTCGGAGACCCAGTACTTC. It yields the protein CASELIIRSETQYF.

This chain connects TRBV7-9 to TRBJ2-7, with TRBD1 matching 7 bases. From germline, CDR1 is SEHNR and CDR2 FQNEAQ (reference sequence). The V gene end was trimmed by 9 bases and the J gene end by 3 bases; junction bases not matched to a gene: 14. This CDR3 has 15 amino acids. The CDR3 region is CARRKVGQILYEQYF. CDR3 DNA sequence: TGTGCCAGAAGGAAGGTGGGACAGATCCTCTACGAGCAGTACTTC.

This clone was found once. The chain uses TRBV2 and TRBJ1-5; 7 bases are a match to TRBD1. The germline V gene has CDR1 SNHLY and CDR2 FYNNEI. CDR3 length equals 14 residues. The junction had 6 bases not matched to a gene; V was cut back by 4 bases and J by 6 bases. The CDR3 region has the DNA TGTGCCAGCAGTGCCGACAGGGAAGGTCAGCCCCAGCATTTT. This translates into CASSADREGQPQHF. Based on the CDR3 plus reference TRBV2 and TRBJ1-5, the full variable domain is EPEVTQTPSHQVTQMGQEVILRCVPISNHLYFYWYRQILGQKVEFLVSFYNNEISEKSEIFDDQFSVERPDGSNFTLKIRSTKLEDSAMYFCASSADREGQPQHFGDGTRLSIL.

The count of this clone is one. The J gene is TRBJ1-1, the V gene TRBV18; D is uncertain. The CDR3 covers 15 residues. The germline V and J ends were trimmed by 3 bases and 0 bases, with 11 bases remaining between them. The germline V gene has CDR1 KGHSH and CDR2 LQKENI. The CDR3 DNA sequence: TGTGCCAGCTCACCTCTCATAGAATTGAACACTGAAGCTTTCTTT. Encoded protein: CASSPLIELNTEAFF.

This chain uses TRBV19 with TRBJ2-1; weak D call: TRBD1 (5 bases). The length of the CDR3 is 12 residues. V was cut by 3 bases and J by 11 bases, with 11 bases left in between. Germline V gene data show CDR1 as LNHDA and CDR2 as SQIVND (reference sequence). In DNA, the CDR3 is TGTGCCAGTAGTATTTGGAACAGGCAGCAGTTCTTC. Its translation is CASSIWNRQQFF.